The 6 T cell receptor beta chains listed next were all sequenced from one sample in a study of technical replicates of blood from a few donors listed by TCRdb under 2017. Libraries came from the immunoSEQ multiplex PCR assay. The immuneACCESS repertoire file appears here via TCRdb, limited to in-frame rearrangements. These files lack a portion of the clones; in checked studies, under half of the deficit traces to unresolved V genes, and the cause of the others is not known. The sample table contains around 98,000 clones; only one count was recorded for under 97% of them. Of the sample, 0.2% to 0.25% is held by the ten largest clones. Specimen: T cells isolated from PBMCs. The receptors were gathered from a human donor in good health.

This chain links TRBV7-9 with TRBJ1-2; D not resolved. Germline CDR1 SEHNR, CDR2 FQNEAQ (reference sequence). The CDR3 loop spans 16 amino acids. Trimming stripped 3 bases from V and 8 bases from J, with 22 bases between. The CDR3 protein is CASSLFGGGEARGYTF. The CDR3, as DNA: TGTGCCAGCAGCTTGTTCGGTGGCGGGGAGGCGCGGGGCTACACCTTC.

The chain joins TRBV30 to TRBJ2-3, with 8 positions matching TRBD1. Germline V gene data show CDR1 as GTSNPN and CDR2 as SVGIG (reference sequence). The CDR3 contains 15 residues. V dropped 2 bases and J dropped 4; count of bases not matched to a gene: 8. The CDR3 region is CAWSRQGAHSDTQYF. CDR3 nucleotide sequence: TGTGCCTGGAGTAGGCAGGGGGCGCATTCAGATACGCAGTATTTT.

This chain connects TRBV7-9 to TRBJ2-3, with 8 bases matching TRBD2. The trim removed 5 bases at V and 1 base at J, leaving 8 bases unmatched. The CDR3 extends over 16 amino acids. Germline CDR1 is SEHNR and CDR2 is FQNEAQ (reference sequence). The CDR3 DNA reads TGTGCCAGCAGCCCCCGGGAGGGCCGTGGCACAGATACGCAGTATTTT. It encodes CASSPREGRGTDTQYF.

This sequence joins TRBV4-2 and TRBJ1-6; 7 bases are a match to TRBD1. Germline lookup yields CDR1 LGHNA and CDR2 YNFKEQ. This CDR3 spans 17 amino acids. Trimming took 3 bases from V and 8 from J; bases not matched to a gene: 13. For the CDR3, the DNA is TGTGCCAGCAGCCATCCCTCACTCCGACAGGGTGATTCACCCCTCCACTTT. Protein product: CASSHPSLRQGDSPLHF.

The rearrangement uses TRBV28 and TRBJ2-1; 8 bases align to TRBD2. The V gene end was trimmed by 2 bases and the J gene end by 4 bases; junction bases not matched to a gene: 7. The CDR3 contains 16 residues. CDR1 and CDR2 from the germline V gene are MDHEN and SYDVKM. Here the CDR3 DNA reads TGTGCCAGCAGTTTAAACCTAGCGGGTCAATACAATGAGCAGTTCTTC. Its translation: CASSLNLAGQYNEQFF.

J is TRBJ1-2 and V is TRBV18; D not certain. Germline V CDR1 and CDR2: KGHSH, LQKENI. The CDR3 spans 17 residues. The V end was cut by 1 base, the J end by 0 bases, with 15 bases between. The CDR3 DNA sequence: TGTGCCAGCTCACCACTGGAACGGGTCTGGACTAACTATGGCTACACCTTC. Residues: CASSPLERVWTNYGYTF. The variable domain in full, with the rest retrieved from reference TRBV18 and TRBJ1-2, is NAGVMQNPRHLVRRRGQEARLRCSPMKGHSHVYWYRQLPEEGLKFMVYLQKENIIDESGMPKERFSAEFPKEGPSILRIQQVVRGDSAAYFCASSPLERVWTNYGYTFGSGTRLTVV.